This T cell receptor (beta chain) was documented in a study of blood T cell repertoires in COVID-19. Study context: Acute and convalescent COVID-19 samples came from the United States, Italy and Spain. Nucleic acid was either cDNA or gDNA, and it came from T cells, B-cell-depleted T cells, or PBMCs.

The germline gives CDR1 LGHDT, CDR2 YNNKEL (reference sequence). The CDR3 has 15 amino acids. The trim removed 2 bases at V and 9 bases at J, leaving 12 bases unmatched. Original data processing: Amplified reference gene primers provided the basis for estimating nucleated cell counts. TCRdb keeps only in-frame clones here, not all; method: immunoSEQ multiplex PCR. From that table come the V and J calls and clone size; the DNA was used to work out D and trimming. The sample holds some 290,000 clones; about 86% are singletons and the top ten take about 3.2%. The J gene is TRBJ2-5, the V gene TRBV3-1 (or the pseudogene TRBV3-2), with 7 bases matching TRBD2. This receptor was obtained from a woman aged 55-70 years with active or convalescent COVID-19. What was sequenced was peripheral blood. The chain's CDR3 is CASSQRLATSMAQYF. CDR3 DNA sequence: TGTGCCAGCAGCCAACGACTAGCAACCTCCATGGCCCAGTACTTC.